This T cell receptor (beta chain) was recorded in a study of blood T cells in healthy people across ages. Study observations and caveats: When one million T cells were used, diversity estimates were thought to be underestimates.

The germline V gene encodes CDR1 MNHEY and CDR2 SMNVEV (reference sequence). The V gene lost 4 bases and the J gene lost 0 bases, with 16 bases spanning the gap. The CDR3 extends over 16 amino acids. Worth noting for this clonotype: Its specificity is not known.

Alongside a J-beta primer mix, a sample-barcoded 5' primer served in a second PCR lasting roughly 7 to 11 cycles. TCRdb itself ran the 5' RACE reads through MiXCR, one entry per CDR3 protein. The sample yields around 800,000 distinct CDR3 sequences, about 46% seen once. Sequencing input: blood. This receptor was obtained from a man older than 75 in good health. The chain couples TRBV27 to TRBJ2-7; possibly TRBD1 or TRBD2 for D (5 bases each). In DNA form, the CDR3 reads TGTGCCAGCAGTTCACGGACACCGGGGCTCTCCTACGAGCAGTACTTC. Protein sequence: CASSSRTPGLSYEQYF.